This T cell receptor beta chain was obtained from a study of T cells in Graves' hyperthyroidism and ophthalmopathy. The TCR beta CDR3 regions underwent amplification using RNA transcripts as the source. A set of HTBI primers served as the primers for a first-round RT-PCR of the TCR CDR3. TCRdb called the multiplex PCR reads again in MiXCR, with one record for every CDR3 protein. The sample lists hundreds of thousands of distinct CDR3 sequences; 20% were seen once. V lost 2 bases and J 0 bases, leaving 20 bases between the germline ends. Per germline, CDR1 MNHEY and CDR2 SVGEGT. The CDR3 extends over 20 amino acids.

The V and J genes are TRBV6-2 or TRBV6-3 and TRBJ2-6, with D possibly called TRBD1 or TRBD2 (7 bases each). This TCR was sampled from a man younger than 40 with Graves' ophthalmopathy. Material: blood. CDR3 DNA sequence: TGTGCCAGCAGTTACAGGCGACAGGGAGGGACAAGCTCTGGGGCCAACGTCCTGACTTTC. It is translated as CASSYRRQGGTSSGANVLTF.